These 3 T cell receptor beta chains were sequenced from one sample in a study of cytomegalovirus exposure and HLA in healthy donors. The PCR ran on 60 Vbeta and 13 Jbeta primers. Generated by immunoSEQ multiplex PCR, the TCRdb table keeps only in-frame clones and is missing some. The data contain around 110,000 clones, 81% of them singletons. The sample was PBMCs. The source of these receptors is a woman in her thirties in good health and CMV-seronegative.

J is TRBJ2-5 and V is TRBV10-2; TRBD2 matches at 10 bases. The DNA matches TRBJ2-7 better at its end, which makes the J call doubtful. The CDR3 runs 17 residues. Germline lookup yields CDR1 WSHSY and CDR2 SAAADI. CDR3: CASSESYSGRLSYEQYF. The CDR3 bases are TGCGCCAGCAGTGAGTCGTATAGCGGGAGGCTAAGCTACGAGCAGTACTTC.

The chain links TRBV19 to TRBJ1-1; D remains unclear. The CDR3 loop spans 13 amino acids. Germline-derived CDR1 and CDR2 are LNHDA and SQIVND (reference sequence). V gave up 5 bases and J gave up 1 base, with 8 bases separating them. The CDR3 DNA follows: TGTGCCAGTAGTTTGGGAGAGAACACTGAAGCTTTCTTT. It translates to CASSLGENTEAFF.

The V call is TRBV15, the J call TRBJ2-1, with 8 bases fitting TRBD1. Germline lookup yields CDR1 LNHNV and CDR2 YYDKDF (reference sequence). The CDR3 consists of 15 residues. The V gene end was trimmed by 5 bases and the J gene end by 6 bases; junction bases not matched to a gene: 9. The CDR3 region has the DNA TGTGCCACCAGCCGGGGACAGGAGGAATTCAATGAGCAGTTCTTC. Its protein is CATSRGQEEFNEQFF.